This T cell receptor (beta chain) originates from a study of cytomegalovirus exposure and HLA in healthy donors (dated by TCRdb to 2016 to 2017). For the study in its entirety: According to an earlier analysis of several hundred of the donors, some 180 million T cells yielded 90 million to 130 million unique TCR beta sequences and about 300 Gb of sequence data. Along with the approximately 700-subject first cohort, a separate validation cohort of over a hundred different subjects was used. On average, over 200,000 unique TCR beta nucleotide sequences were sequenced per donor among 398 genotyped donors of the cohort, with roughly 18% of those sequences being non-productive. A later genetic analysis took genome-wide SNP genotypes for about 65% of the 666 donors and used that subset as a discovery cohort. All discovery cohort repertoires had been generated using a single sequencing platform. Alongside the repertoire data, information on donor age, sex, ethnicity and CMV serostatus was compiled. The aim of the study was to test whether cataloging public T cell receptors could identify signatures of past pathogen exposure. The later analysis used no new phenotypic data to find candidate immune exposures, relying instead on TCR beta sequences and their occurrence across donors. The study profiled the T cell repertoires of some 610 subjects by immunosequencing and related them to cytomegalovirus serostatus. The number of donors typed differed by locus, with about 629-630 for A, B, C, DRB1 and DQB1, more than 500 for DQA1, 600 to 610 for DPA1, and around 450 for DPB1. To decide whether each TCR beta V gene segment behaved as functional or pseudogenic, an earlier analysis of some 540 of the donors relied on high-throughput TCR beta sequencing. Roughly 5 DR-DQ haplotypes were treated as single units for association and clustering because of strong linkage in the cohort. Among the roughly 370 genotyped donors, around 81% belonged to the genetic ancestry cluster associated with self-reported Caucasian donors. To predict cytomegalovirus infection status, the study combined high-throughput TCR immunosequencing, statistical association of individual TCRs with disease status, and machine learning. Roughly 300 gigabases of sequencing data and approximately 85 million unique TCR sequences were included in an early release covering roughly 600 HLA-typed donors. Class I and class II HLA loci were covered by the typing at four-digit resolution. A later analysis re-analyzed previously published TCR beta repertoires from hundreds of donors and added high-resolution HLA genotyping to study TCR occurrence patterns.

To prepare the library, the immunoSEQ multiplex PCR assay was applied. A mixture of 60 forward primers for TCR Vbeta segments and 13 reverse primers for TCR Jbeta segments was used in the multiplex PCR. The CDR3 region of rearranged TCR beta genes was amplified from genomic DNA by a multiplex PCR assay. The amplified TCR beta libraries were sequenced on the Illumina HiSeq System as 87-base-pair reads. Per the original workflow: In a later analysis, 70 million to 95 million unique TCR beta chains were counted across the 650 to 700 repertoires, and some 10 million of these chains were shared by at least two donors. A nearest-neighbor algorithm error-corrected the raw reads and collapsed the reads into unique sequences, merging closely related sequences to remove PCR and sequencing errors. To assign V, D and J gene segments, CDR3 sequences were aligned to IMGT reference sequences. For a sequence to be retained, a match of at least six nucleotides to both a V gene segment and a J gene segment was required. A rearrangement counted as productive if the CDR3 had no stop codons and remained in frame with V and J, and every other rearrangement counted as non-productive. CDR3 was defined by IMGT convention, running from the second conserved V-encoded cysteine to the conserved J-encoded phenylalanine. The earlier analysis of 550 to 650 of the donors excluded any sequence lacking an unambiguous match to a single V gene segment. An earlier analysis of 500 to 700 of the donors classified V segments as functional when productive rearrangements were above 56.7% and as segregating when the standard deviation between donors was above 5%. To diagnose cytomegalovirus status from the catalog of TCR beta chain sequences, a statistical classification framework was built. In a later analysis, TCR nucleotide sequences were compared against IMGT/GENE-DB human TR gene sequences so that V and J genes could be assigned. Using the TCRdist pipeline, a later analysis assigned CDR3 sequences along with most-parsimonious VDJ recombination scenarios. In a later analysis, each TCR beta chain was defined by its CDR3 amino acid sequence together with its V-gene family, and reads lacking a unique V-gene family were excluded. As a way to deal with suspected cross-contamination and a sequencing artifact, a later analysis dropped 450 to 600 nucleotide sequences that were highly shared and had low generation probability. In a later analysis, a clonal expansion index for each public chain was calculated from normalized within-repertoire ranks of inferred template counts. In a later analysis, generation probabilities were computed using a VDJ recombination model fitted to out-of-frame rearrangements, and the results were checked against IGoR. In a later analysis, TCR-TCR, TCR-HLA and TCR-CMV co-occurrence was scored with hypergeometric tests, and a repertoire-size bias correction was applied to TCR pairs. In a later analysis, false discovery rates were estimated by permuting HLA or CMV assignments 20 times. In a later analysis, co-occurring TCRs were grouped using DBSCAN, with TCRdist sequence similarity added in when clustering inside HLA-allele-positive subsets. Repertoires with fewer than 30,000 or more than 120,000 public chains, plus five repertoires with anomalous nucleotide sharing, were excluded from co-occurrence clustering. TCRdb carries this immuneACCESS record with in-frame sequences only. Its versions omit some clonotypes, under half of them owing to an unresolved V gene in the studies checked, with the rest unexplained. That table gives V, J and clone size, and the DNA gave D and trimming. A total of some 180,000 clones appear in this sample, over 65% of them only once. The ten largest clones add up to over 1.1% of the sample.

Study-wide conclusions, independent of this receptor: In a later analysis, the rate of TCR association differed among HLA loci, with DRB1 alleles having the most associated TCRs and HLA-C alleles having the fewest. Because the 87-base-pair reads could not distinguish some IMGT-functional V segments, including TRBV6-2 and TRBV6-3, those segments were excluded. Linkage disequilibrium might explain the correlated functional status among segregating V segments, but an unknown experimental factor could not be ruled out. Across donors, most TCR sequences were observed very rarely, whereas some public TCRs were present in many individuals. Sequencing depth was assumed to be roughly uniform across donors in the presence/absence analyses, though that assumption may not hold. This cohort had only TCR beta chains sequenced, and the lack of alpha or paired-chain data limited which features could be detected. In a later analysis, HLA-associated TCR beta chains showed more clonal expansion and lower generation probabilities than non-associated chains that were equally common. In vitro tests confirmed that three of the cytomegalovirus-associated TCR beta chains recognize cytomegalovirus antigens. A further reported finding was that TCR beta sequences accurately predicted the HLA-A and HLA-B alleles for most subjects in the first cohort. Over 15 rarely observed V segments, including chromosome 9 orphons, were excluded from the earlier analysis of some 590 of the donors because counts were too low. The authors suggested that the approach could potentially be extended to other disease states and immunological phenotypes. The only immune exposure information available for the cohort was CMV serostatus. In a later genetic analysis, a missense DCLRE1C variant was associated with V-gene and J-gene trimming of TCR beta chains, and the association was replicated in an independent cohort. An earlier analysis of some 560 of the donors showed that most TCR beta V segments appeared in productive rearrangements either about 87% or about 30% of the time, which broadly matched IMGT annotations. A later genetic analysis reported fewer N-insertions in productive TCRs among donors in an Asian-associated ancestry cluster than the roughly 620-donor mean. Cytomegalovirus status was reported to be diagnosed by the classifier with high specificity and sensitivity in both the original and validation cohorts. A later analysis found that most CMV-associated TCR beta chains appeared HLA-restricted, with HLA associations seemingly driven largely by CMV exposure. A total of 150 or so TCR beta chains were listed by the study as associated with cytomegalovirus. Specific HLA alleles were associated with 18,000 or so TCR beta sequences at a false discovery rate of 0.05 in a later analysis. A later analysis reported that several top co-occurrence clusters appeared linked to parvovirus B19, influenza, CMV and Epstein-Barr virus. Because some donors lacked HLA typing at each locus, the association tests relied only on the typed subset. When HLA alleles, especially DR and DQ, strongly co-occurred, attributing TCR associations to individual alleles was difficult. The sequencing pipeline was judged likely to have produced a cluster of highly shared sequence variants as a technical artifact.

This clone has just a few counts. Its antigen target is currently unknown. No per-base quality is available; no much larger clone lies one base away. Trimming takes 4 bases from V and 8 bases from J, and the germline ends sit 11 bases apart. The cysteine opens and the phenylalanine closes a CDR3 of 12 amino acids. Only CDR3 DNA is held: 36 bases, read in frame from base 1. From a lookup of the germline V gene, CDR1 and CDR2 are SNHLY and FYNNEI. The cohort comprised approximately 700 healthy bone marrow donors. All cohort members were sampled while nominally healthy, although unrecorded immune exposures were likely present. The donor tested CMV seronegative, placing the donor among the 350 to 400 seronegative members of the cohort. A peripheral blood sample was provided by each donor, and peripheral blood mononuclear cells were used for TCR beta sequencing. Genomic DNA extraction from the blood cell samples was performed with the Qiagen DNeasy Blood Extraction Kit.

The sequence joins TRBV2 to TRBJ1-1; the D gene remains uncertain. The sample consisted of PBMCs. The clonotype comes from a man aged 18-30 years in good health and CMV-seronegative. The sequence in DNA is TGTGCCAGCAGTGCGACAAGCACCGAAGCTTTCTTT. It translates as CASSATSTEAFF.